This is a list of T cell receptor beta chains from one sample in a study of patients and donors after allogeneic stem cell transplantation. TCRdb re-derived calls from the RT-PCR reads in MiXCR, one entry per CDR3 protein. Here the sample spans about a million distinct CDR3 sequences, more than 15% being singletons. Sequencing input: blood, either unsorted or a sorted T cell fraction (not recorded which). These receptors all come from a human donor who was either an allogeneic HSCT recipient or a stem cell or donor lymphocyte infusion donor (not recorded which). It is not recorded whose cells these are; they may come from a transplant donor. The CDR3 runs from the conserved cysteine through the conserved F or W. A clone size is listed for some rows: how often the clone was seen (once, few, many), or a class if it is expanded.

few | TRBV12-3/TRBV12-4 | CASSLETRDTQYF
. | TRBV4-2 | CASSQDDLSRGMNTEAFF
few | TRBV12-3/TRBV12-4 | CASSLGHTYEQYF
. | TRBV4-1 | CASSHQGQRSSYEQYF
few | TRBV6-2/TRBV6-3 | CASSYTGGAKNIQYF
. | TRBV24-1 | CATSDLDRGHRETQYF
few | TRBV12-3/TRBV12-4 | CASSKSGVRNEQFF
. | TRBV18 | CASSPPPGATNQPQHF
. | TRBV7-6 | CASSPMEGVPYEQYF
many | TRBV10-3 | CAINSLSYNEQFF